These 14 T cell receptor beta chains came from one sample sequenced in a study of blood T cell repertoires in COVID-19. Only in-frame clones appear in the TCRdb table, and some are missing; sequencing was by immunoSEQ multiplex PCR. The sample carries about 150,000 clones, approximately 81% recorded once. The sample consisted of peripheral blood. Receptors originate from a woman in her sixties with COVID-19, enrolled during active disease.

This clone has a single count. This rearrangement joins TRBV3-1 (or the pseudogene TRBV3-2) to TRBJ2-1, with 9 bases matching TRBD2. The trim removed 1 base at V and 0 bases at J, leaving 4 bases unmatched. The CDR3 sequence is 17 residues long. CDR1 is LGHDT, CDR2 YNNKEL, per germline (reference sequence). The CDR3 DNA sequence: TGTGCCAGCAGCCAAGTAGTAGCGGGGGTCTCCTACAATGAGCAGTTCTTC. Amino acids: CASSQVVAGVSYNEQFF.

The chain employs TRBV7-2 and TRBJ2-1, with D tentatively TRBD2 (6 bases). V dropped 1 base and J dropped 7 bases, with 8 bases sitting between them. This CDR3 contains 13 residues. The germline CDR1 and CDR2 sequences are SGHTA and FQGNSA. In DNA, the CDR3 is TGTGCCAGCAGCTTAGGGGGGGAGAATGAGCAGTTCTTC. Translated: CASSLGGENEQFF.

CDR3 sequence: CASSQDRPGGSYEQYF. The CDR3 DNA sequence: TGTGCCAGCAGCCAAGATCGGCCGGGAGGGTCTTACGAGCAGTACTTC. The chain recombines TRBV4-2 with TRBJ2-7; 8 positions match TRBD2. The CDR3 consists of 16 residues. CDR1 and CDR2 (germline): LGHNA, YNFKEQ. J was trimmed by 4 bases and V by 0 bases; bases with no gene match: 8.

The rearrangement uses TRBV19 and TRBJ1-4, with no clear D. From germline, CDR1 is LNHDA and CDR2 SQIVND (reference sequence). This CDR3 region has 15 residues. The germline V and J ends were trimmed by 5 bases and 3 bases, with 13 bases remaining between them. As DNA, the CDR3 is TGTGCCAGTAGTGATCGGGTGGCGGCTAATGAAAAACTGTTTTTT. It yields the protein CASSDRVAANEKLFF.

V gene TRBV3-1 (or the pseudogene TRBV3-2) combines with J gene TRBJ1-5; 7 nucleotides align to TRBD1. The V and J ends lost 2 bases and 7 bases, in that order; junction bases with no gene match: 5. The CDR3 runs 14 residues. Germline CDR1 and CDR2: LGHDT and YNNKEL (reference sequence). The CDR3 DNA sequence: TGTGCCAGCAGCCAAAAATTGGGACAGCAGCCCCAGCATTTT. It specifies CASSQKLGQQPQHF.

The chain couples TRBV2 to TRBJ1-5, with D tentatively TRBD1 (5 bases). Germline V lookup: CDR1 SNHLY, CDR2 FYNNEI. Trimming pared 7 bases from V and 2 bases from J, leaving 15 bases between. The CDR3 is 15 amino acids. This CDR3 is CASTLGGAGNQPQHF. CDR3 DNA: TGTGCCAGCACCTTAGGCGGGGCAGGCAATCAGCCCCAGCATTTT.

The genes are TRBV5-6 and TRBJ1-2; a weak D match, TRBD1 (5 bases). Germline values: CDR1 SGHDT, CDR2 YYEEEE. The CDR3 totals 15 residues. V was pared by 3 bases and J by 4 bases, with 16 bases between. The CDR3 bases are TGTGCCAGCAGCTCTACTGGCGGGGGAAGCTATGGCTACACCTTC. Its protein product is CASSSTGGGSYGYTF.

This clone was seen only a few times. The chain recombines TRBV29-1 with TRBJ2-3; TRBD2 matches at 12 bases. Germline V gene lookup returns CDR1 SQVTM and CDR2 ANQGSEA. This CDR3 has 18 residues. The junction had 14 bases not matched to a gene; V was cut back by 7 bases and J by 0 bases. DNA for the CDR3: TGCAGCGCCGTCCCCACTAGCGGGGGGCCGACTAGCACAGATACGCAGTATTTT. It encodes CSAVPTSGGPTSTDTQYF.

This chain connects TRBV5-1 to TRBJ1-1, with 7 bases identical to TRBD1. J gave up 3 bases and V 4 bases, and 9 bases lay outside the gene matches. The length of the CDR3 is 15 residues. CDR1 is SGHRS and CDR2 is YFSETQ in the germline V gene. The CDR3 loop is CASSIPRGRDTEAFF. CDR3 coding DNA: TGCGCCAGCAGCATACCAAGGGGGCGTGACACTGAAGCTTTCTTT.

The CDR3 is CASSWGTGGSYEQYF. CDR3 in DNA: TGCGCCAGCAGCTGGGGGACAGGGGGATCCTACGAGCAGTACTTC. V and J are TRBV5-1 and TRBJ2-7; TRBD1 matches 11 bases. V shed 3 bases, J shed 1 base, and the junction held 3 bases outside the gene matches. CDR3 length: 15 amino acids. Germline assignment: CDR1 SGHRS and CDR2 YFSETQ.

V and J are TRBV30 and TRBJ1-6; possibly TRBD1 for D (6 bases). CDR1 and CDR2 (germline): GTSNPN, SVGIG (reference sequence). The V end was cut by 4 bases, the J end by 3 bases, with 10 bases between. The CDR3 loop spans 14 amino acids. CDR3 nucleotides: TGTGCCTGGACAGGGGTTGGCTATAATTCACCCCTCCACTTT. Protein product: CAWTGVGYNSPLHF.

This chain joins TRBV5-1 and TRBJ1-2; the match to TRBD1 covers 9 bases. Germline CDR1 and CDR2: SGHRS and YFSETQ. The length of the CDR3 is 16 residues. Unmatched junction bases numbered 11, after V lost 1 base and J lost 7 bases. The CDR3 loop is CASSLTQQGAGFGYTF. Here the CDR3 DNA reads TGCGCCAGCAGCTTGACACAACAGGGGGCAGGGTTTGGCTACACCTTC. Full variable domain (outside the CDR3, taken from reference TRBV5-1 and TRBJ1-2): KAGVTQTPRYLIKTRGQQVTLSCSPISGHRSVSWYQQTPGQGLQFLFEYFSETQRNKGNFPGRFSGRQFSNSRSEMNVSTLELGDSALYLCASSLTQQGAGFGYTFGSGTRLTVV.

This chain uses TRBV5-6 with TRBJ2-7, with a tentative D call TRBD2 (7 bases). Per germline, CDR1 SGHDT and CDR2 YYEEEE. The V end was cut by 1 base, the J end by 1 base, with 15 bases between. This CDR3 comprises 16 residues. This chain's CDR3 is CASSLWGLAASYEQYV. The CDR3 region has the DNA TGTGCCAGCAGCTTGTGGGGGCTAGCGGCATCCTACGAGCAGTACGTC.

This clone was detected once. The V gene is TRBV7-6, the J gene TRBJ1-3, with 8 nucleotides matching TRBD1. The CDR3 length is 17 residues. After removal of 0 bases from V and 3 bases from J, the junction contained 7 bases not matched to a gene. CDR1 is SGHVS, CDR2 FNYEAQ, per germline. CDR3 protein: CASSLAEGQVYGNTIYF. Here the CDR3 DNA reads TGTGCCAGCAGCTTAGCCGAGGGACAGGTCTATGGAAACACCATATATTTT.